The 28 T cell receptor beta chains listed next were all sequenced from one sample in a study of blood T cells in healthy people across ages. The use of a sample-barcoded 5' primer and a J-beta primer mix characterized a second PCR of roughly 6 to 11 cycles. Each CDR3 protein is one row after TCRdb ran MiXCR on the 5' RACE reads. The data show around 780,000 distinct CDR3 sequences, roughly 24% seen once. These data are also associated with another study on T cells of mothers and their children.

Sequenced input: blood. These receptors originate from a boy aged 5-17 years in good health.

The rearrangement links TRBV5-1 to TRBJ2-7; 10 bases map to TRBD1. Looked up from germline, CDR1 is SGHRS and CDR2 is YFSETQ. The length of the CDR3 is 17 residues. J gave up 4 bases and V 4 bases, and 14 bases lay outside the gene matches. CDR3 loop: CASSPPGTGVPSYEQYF. CDR3 DNA sequence: TGCGCCAGCAGCCCCCCGGGGACAGGGGTTCCCTCGTACGAGCAGTACTTC.

The J gene is TRBJ2-7, the V gene TRBV12-3 or TRBV12-4; D may be TRBD1 or TRBD2 (5 bases each). The CDR3 has 12 residues. V was cut by 3 bases and J by 5 bases, with 8 bases left in between. The CDR3 DNA follows: TGTGCCAGCAGTTTCCCGGGACACGAGCAGTACTTC. Translation: CASSFPGHEQYF.

This clonotype was seen more than once but under ten times. The rearrangement joins TRBV7-8 to TRBJ1-5; 10 nucleotides agree with TRBD1. The trim removed 5 bases at V and 6 bases at J, leaving 7 bases unmatched. CDR1 is SGHVS and CDR2 is FQNEAQ in the germline V gene. The CDR3 runs to 15 residues. CDR3 bases: TGTGCCAGCAGCGCCCCGGGACAGGGGAGTCAGCCCCAGCATTTT. Its translation is CASSAPGQGSQPQHF.

The genes are TRBV7-2 and TRBJ2-1; D is ambiguous. Germline V gene sequence: CDR1 SGHTA, CDR2 FQGNSA. The CDR3 extends over 12 amino acids. Trimming cost V 2 bases and J 9 bases, with 8 bases left between them. DNA for the CDR3: TGTGCCAGCAGCTTAATACTCGGTGAGCAGTTCTTC. Translated: CASSLILGEQFF. Drawing the rest from reference TRBV7-2 and TRBJ2-1, the complete variable domain is GAGVSQSPSNKVTEKGKDVELRCDPISGHTALYWYRQSLGQGLEFLIYFQGNSAPDKSGLPSDRFSAERTGGSVSTLTIQRTQQEDSAVYLCASSLILGEQFFGPGTRLTVL.

This clonotype showed up just a few times. CDR3 sequence (DNA): TGTGCCAGCAGTTTAGCGCTTAGCATTGAGCAGTTCTTC. Protein: CASSLALSIEQFF. V gene TRBV12-3 or TRBV12-4 combines with J gene TRBJ2-1; D not certain. V dropped 0 bases and J dropped 9 bases, with 9 bases sitting between them. The CDR3 sequence is 13 residues long.

The chain uses TRBV2 and TRBJ2-5; the D is unclear. The tail of the sequence fits TRBJ2-1 better, so the J call may be wrong. CDR1 and CDR2 (germline): SNHLY, FYNNEI. The CDR3 totals 15 residues. CDR3 in amino acids: CASSDNLLTYNEQFF. CDR3 coding DNA: TGTGCCAGCAGTGACAACCTACTTACCTACAATGAGCAGTTCTTC.

The chain uses TRBV18 and TRBJ1-5, with D possibly being TRBD1 (5 bases). Per germline, CDR1 KGHSH and CDR2 LQKENI. V was pared by 5 bases and J by 6 bases, with 8 bases between. This CDR3 is 12 amino acids long. CDR3 sequence (DNA): TGTGCCAGCTCAAAGGGGCTTCAGCCCCAGCATTTT. This codes for CASSKGLQPQHF.

This clonotype was seen a few times. The chain has TRBV6-1 and TRBJ2-1, with 8 positions matching TRBD1. Germline V lookup: CDR1 MNHNS, CDR2 SASEGT. This CDR3 contains 17 residues. After removal of 5 bases from V and 7 bases from J, the junction contained 16 bases not matched to a gene. CDR3 loop: CASSTGQGPSRYNEQFF. Here the CDR3 DNA reads TGTGCCAGCAGTACCGGACAGGGCCCCTCACGGTATAATGAGCAGTTCTTC.

This clonotype was counted once. This sequence joins TRBV7-9 and TRBJ2-7; the D gene is possibly TRBD1 (5 bases). Trimming stripped 0 bases from V and 7 bases from J, with 10 bases between. Germline loops: CDR1 SEHNR, CDR2 FQNEAQ (reference sequence). This CDR3 has 13 residues. The CDR3 here is CASSLAGQSEQYF. For the CDR3, the DNA is TGTGCCAGCAGCTTAGCGGGGCAGTCGGAGCAGTACTTC. The entire variable domain, with the rest obtained from reference TRBV7-9 and TRBJ2-7, is as follows: DTGVSQNPRHKITKRGQNVTFRCDPISEHNRLYWYRQTLGQGPEFLTYFQNEAQLEKSRLLSDRFSAERPKGSFSTLEIQRTEQGDSAMYLCASSLAGQSEQYFGPGTRLTVT.

The rearrangement joins TRBV5-1 to TRBJ1-1; 9 bases are a match to TRBD1. CDR1 is SGHRS and CDR2 is YFSETQ in the germline V gene. This CDR3 is 15 amino acids long. V was clipped by 3 bases and J by 4 bases; unmatched bases: 7. The CDR3 loop reads CASSWTGASGTEAFF. Written as DNA, the CDR3 is TGCGCCAGCAGCTGGACAGGGGCCTCAGGCACTGAAGCTTTCTTT.

The chain employs TRBV7-9 and TRBJ2-5, with D perhaps TRBD1 or TRBD2 (5 bases each). The germline V and J ends were trimmed by 6 bases and 11 bases, with 13 bases remaining between them. This CDR3 is 11 amino acids long. Germline CDR1 SEHNR, CDR2 FQNEAQ (reference sequence). CDR3 coding DNA: TGTGCCAGCAGGTCTCTAGGGGAGCAGTACTTC. This sequence encodes CASRSLGEQYF.

This clonotype has more than one count but fewer than ten. The chain recombines TRBV6-6 with TRBJ2-1; D remains unclear. CDR1 is MNHNY and CDR2 is SVGAGI in the germline V gene (reference sequence). The CDR3 runs 12 residues. The germline V and J ends were trimmed by 5 bases and 5 bases, with 7 bases remaining between them. CDR3 region: CASSDPNNEQFF. CDR3 sequence (DNA): TGTGCCAGCAGTGACCCCAACAATGAGCAGTTCTTC.

The chain carries TRBV2 and TRBJ2-1; D is perhaps TRBD2 (5 bases). The CDR3 consists of 15 residues. Germline loops: CDR1 SNHLY, CDR2 FYNNEI. Trimming pared 4 bases from V and 0 bases from J, leaving 10 bases between. CDR3 sequence: CASSARGSSYNEQFF. The CDR3 DNA reads as TGTGCCAGCAGTGCCCGAGGGTCCTCCTACAATGAGCAGTTCTTC.

Concerning this clonotype itself: One end of the junction is discordant with germline, which a read error may explain. The rearrangement links TRBV29-1 to TRBJ1-2; D is uncertain. The CDR3 is 13 amino acids. From germline, CDR1 is SQVTM and CDR2 ANQGSEA. The CDR3 bases are TGCAGCGTCGAAGAGATAGCTAACTATGGCTACACCTTC. Its protein product is CSVEEIANYGYTF.

The chain uses TRBV2 and TRBJ1-2; the D is unclear. Trimming pared 0 bases from V and 8 bases from J, leaving 10 bases between. This CDR3 has 13 amino acids. Germline V gene data show CDR1 as SNHLY and CDR2 as FYNNEI. The DNA for the CDR3 is TGTGCCAGCAGTGAAGCGTATACGGGGGGCTACACCTTC. Translation: CASSEAYTGGYTF.

In its sample, this clonotype was seen a few times. The gene calls are TRBV4-1 and TRBJ2-5; D is ambiguous. The DNA end lines up better with TRBJ2-1; the J call may be wrong. The germline V gene has CDR1 MGHRA and CDR2 YSYEKL. The CDR3 has 12 amino acids. CDR3 nucleotide sequence: TGCGCCAGCAGCCAAGACTTGACTGAGCAGTTCTTC. Protein product: CASSQDLTEQFF.

The V and J genes are TRBV6-5 and TRBJ2-5; possible D gene TRBD1, 5 bases. The V end was cut by 0 bases, the J end by 3 bases, with 17 bases between. Per germline, CDR1 MNHEY and CDR2 SVGAGI. This CDR3 comprises 17 residues. CDR3 nucleotides: TGTGCCAGCAGTTACTCTCATGGGCCCAGGGCTAAAGAGACCCAGTACTTC. Translated: CASSYSHGPRAKETQYF.

The V and J genes are TRBV4-1 and TRBJ1-6; D is unclear. The germline V and J ends were trimmed by 0 bases and 3 bases, with 3 bases remaining between them. CDR1 and CDR2 from the germline V gene are MGHRA and YSYEKL. The CDR3 is made up of 14 amino acids. The CDR3 spells CASSQDFYNSPLHF. In DNA, the CDR3 is TGCGCCAGCAGCCAAGATTTCTATAATTCACCCCTCCACTTT.

This chain uses TRBV7-9 with TRBJ2-5, with D tentatively TRBD1 (6 bases). V gave up 2 bases and J gave up 5 bases, with 18 bases separating them. CDR1 SEHNR and CDR2 FQNEAQ come from the germline V gene (reference sequence). The CDR3 consists of 16 residues. The CDR3 protein is CASSLNLAGAGETQYF. CDR3 nucleotide sequence: TGTGCCAGCAGCTTAAATTTGGCAGGGGCTGGGGAGACCCAGTACTTC.

This chain joins TRBV7-9 and TRBJ2-3; D not certain. CDR3 length equals 15 residues. The germline gives CDR1 SEHNR, CDR2 FQNEAQ (reference sequence). V was shortened by 5 bases and J by 3 bases, with 15 bases between the two germline ends. The CDR3 loop reads CASSPVAPETDTQYF. The CDR3 DNA follows: TGTGCCAGCAGCCCGGTGGCACCCGAGACAGATACGCAGTATTTT.

The gene calls are TRBV4-1 and TRBJ2-3; the D is unclear. The CDR3 is made up of 15 amino acids. Germline V gene lookup returns CDR1 MGHRA and CDR2 YSYEKL. V was pared by 1 base and J by 0 bases, with 8 bases between. CDR3 amino acids: CASSQVDGSTDTQYF. The CDR3, as DNA: TGCGCCAGCAGCCAAGTGGACGGAAGCACAGATACGCAGTATTTT.

This chain links TRBV12-5 with TRBJ2-2, with no clear D. V was cut by 5 bases and J by 4 bases, with 5 bases left in between. The CDR3 covers 12 residues. Per the germline V gene, CDR1 is LGHNT and CDR2 is FRNRAP. CDR3 amino acids: CASGTLTGELFF. CDR3 DNA: TGTGCTAGTGGTACCCTCACCGGGGAGCTGTTTTTT.

The chain carries TRBV5-8 and TRBJ2-4; no reliable D call. V dropped 4 bases and J dropped 8 bases, with 19 bases sitting between them. This CDR3 has 15 amino acids. The germline V gene encodes CDR1 SGHTS and CDR2 YDEGEE. The CDR3 DNA reads TGTGCCAGCAGCCCGGGCCAAGGTGGATTGGACATTCAGTACTTC. This codes for CASSPGQGGLDIQYF.

This clonotype was observed a few times. The CDR3: CSARFRLAGNEQFF. The CDR3 nucleotides are TGCAGTGCTAGATTTCGGCTAGCGGGCAATGAGCAGTTCTTC. V is TRBV20-1 and J is TRBJ2-1, with TRBD2 matching over 8 bases. V lost 2 bases to trimming and J lost 6 bases; unmatched junction nucleotides: 6. In germline, CDR1 is DFQATT, CDR2 SNEGSKA (reference sequence). There are 14 residues in the CDR3.

Points on this clonotype: At one of its ends the junction is not consistent with the germline gene, which may arise from a read error. This sequence joins TRBV20-1 and TRBJ2-4; D is possibly TRBD2 (5 bases). The length of the CDR3 is 14 residues. Per the germline V gene, CDR1 is DFQATT and CDR2 is SNEGSKA (reference sequence). The CDR3 DNA reads TGCGGTGCTGAGGGTAATCTAGCCAAAAACATTCAGTACTTC. This encodes CGAEGNLAKNIQYF.

This clonotype was found a few times. This chain uses TRBV5-1 with TRBJ1-1, with D perhaps matching TRBD1 (5 bases). V lost 4 bases and J lost 1, with 17 bases in between. This CDR3 comprises 16 residues. Germline assignment: CDR1 SGHRS and CDR2 YFSETQ. DNA for the CDR3: TGCGCCAGCAGCGGGGGAGCGGCAGGATCGAACACTGAAGCTTTCTTT. Translating it yields CASSGGAAGSNTEAFF.

The chain is built from TRBV6-1 and TRBJ2-7; D unresolved. The DNA end favors TRBJ2-1, so the J call may be wrong. The CDR3 covers 15 residues. Germline V gene data show CDR1 as MNHNS and CDR2 as SASEGT. The chain's CDR3 is CASNLAVSSYNEQFF. The CDR3 DNA reads TGTGCCAGCAATTTGGCGGTATCATCCTACAATGAGCAGTTCTTC.

V is TRBV20-1 and J is TRBJ1-1; perhaps TRBD1 as D (5 bases). Between the trimmed V and J ends, which lost 5 bases and 11 bases, there was a span of 18 bases. The CDR3 runs to 12 residues. Germline V gives CDR1 DFQATT, CDR2 SNEGSKA (reference sequence). CDR3 bases: TGCAGTGCTGGGCGGGGCGGCAGAGGGGCTTTCTTT. Translation gives CSAGRGGRGAFF.